This T cell receptor (beta chain) was identified in a study of regulatory T cells in long-lasting Graves disease. V was cut by 6 bases and J by 0 bases, with 17 bases left in between. This CDR3 region has 15 residues. In germline, CDR1 is DFQATT, CDR2 SNEGSKA (reference sequence). The authors built TCR beta libraries using iRepertoire HTBI primers and Arm-PCR of CDR3 regions. Using its own MiXCR run on the multiplex PCR reads, TCRdb lists one record per CDR3 protein. The sample lists 400,000 to 500,000 distinct CDR3 sequences, about 15% occurring once. This clonotype was found a few times. Time point noted: newly diagnosed GD, antithyroid drugs for less than 3 months. Isolated PBMC RNA provided the starting material for the TCR library. This same sample was also taken into another study, of T cells in Graves' hyperthyroidism and ophthalmopathy.

This TCR was sampled from a young woman with Graves disease. The material was peripheral blood mononuclear cells (PBMCs), obtained at new diagnosis, from a patient treated with antithyroid drugs. The rearrangement uses TRBV20-1 and TRBJ1-2; D perhaps matches TRBD1 (6 bases). The CDR3 nucleotides read TGCAGTGCCCTGACAGGAGGGGCCGCTAACTATGGCTACACCTTC. Translation: CSALTGGAANYGYTF.